These 16 T cell receptor beta chains were all obtained from the same sample, sequenced in a study of T cell responses to AZD1222 COVID-19 vaccine (dated by TCRdb to about 2021). The time point label for this specimen denotes: baseline before first vaccination. The library was generated by the immunoSEQ multiplex PCR assay. What TCRdb holds here is the immuneACCESS table cut down to in-frame rearrangements. Part of the clones is not present; checked against another copy, under half of the missing clones reflect an unresolved V gene, and the others are unexplained. For this sample the table gives 150,000 or so clones, of which about 91% were detected only once. The top ten clones comprise 1.5% to 2% of the sample. The input for sequencing was peripheral blood, taken on day 0 of AZD1222 vaccination. The receptors here all came from an adult in good health.

The chain employs TRBV6-1 and TRBJ1-2; D uncertain. CDR1 is MNHNS, CDR2 SASEGT, per germline. Between the trimmed V and J ends, which lost 2 bases and 4 bases, there was a span of 11 bases. CDR3 length: 14 amino acids. CDR3 residues: CASSEFEGSYGYTF. Here the CDR3 DNA reads TGTGCCAGCAGTGAATTTGAAGGATCCTATGGCTACACCTTC.

A single count supports this clone. The chain carries TRBV18 and TRBJ1-2; the D gene is possibly TRBD1 (5 bases). The CDR3 runs to 14 residues. V lost 3 bases and J 6 bases, leaving 14 bases between the germline ends. Germline loops: CDR1 KGHSH, CDR2 LQKENI. The CDR3 sequence: CASSPGTTEDGYTF. DNA of the CDR3: TGTGCCAGCTCACCGGGGACCACAGAGGATGGCTACACCTTC.

The gene calls are TRBV25-1 and TRBJ2-1; either TRBD1 or TRBD2 may fit D (5 bases each). The CDR3 length is 12 residues. The germline V gene has CDR1 MGHDK and CDR2 SYGVNS. V was shortened by 4 bases and J by 9 bases, with 10 bases between the two germline ends. The chain's CDR3 is CASSVGAGEQFF. CDR3 sequence (DNA): TGTGCCAGCAGTGTTGGGGCGGGTGAGCAGTTCTTC.

The chain combines TRBV19 with TRBJ1-2, with D maybe TRBD1 (6 bases). V was pared by 5 bases and J by 7 bases, with 14 bases between. The CDR3 consists of 13 residues. Germline CDR1 is LNHDA and CDR2 is SQIVND (reference sequence). CDR3 DNA sequence: TGTGCCAGTAGTCGCCAGGGGTCCGCTGGCTACACCTTC. Its translation is CASSRQGSAGYTF.

The rearrangement links TRBV7-6 to TRBJ1-2, with no clear D. CDR3 length: 20 residues. Germline CDR1 is SGHVS and CDR2 is FNYEAQ. Trimming stripped 1 base from V and 4 bases from J, with 28 bases between. In DNA, the CDR3 is TGTGCCAGCAGCTTAGTAGAGAAGGACCCAGTCGTAGGAGGTGGCTATGGCTACACCTTC. Translating gives CASSLVEKDPVVGGGYGYTF. The whole variable domain, filled in from reference TRBV7-6 and TRBJ1-2, reads GAGVSQSPRYKVTKRGQDVALRCDPISGHVSLYWYRQALGQGPEFLTYFNYEAQQDKSGLPNDRFSAERPEGSISTLTIQRTEQRDSAMYRCASSLVEKDPVVGGGYGYTFGSGTRLTVV.

This chain links TRBV30 with TRBJ2-3; 8 nucleotides agree with TRBD1. V was clipped by 0 bases and J by 6 bases; unmatched bases: 2. CDR1 is GTSNPN, CDR2 SVGIG, per germline (reference sequence). There are 13 residues in the CDR3. The CDR3 DNA is TGTGCCTGGAGTGTCCAGGGGGCGGATACGCAGTATTTT. It translates to CAWSVQGADTQYF.

The chain is built from TRBV6-4 and TRBJ1-6, with TRBD1 matching over 7 bases. The CDR3 spans 14 residues. The germline gives CDR1 MRHNA, CDR2 SNTAGT. Losses at the gene ends were 4 bases for V and 7 bases for J; bases not matched to a gene: 4. CDR3 region: CASSATGWNSPLHF. CDR3 DNA sequence: TGTGCCAGCAGTGCGACAGGGTGGAATTCACCCCTCCACTTT.

The CDR3 DNA follows: TGTGCCAGCAGCTTAACGTTCTGGGCGGGGTCGGTTGGAGAGACCCAGTACTTC. This gives the protein CASSLTFWAGSVGETQYF. The chain has TRBV7-2 and TRBJ2-5, with D possibly matching TRBD2 (6 bases). The CDR3 is made up of 18 amino acids. Between the trimmed V and J ends, which lost 2 bases and 4 bases, there was a span of 23 bases. In germline, CDR1 is SGHTA, CDR2 FQGNSA. Combining the CDR3 with reference TRBV7-2 and TRBJ2-5 gives the whole variable domain GAGVSQSPSNKVTEKGKDVELRCDPISGHTALYWYRQSLGQGLEFLIYFQGNSAPDKSGLPSDRFSAERTGGSVSTLTIQRTQQEDSAVYLCASSLTFWAGSVGETQYFGPGTRLLVL.

V gene TRBV2 combines with J gene TRBJ2-7; the match to TRBD1 covers 8 bases. Trimming cost V 6 bases and J 3 bases; bases outside gene matches: 4. The germline V gene has CDR1 SNHLY and CDR2 FYNNEI. This CDR3 contains 13 residues. CDR3 DNA: TGTGCCAGCAGGAAGGACAGGGACTACGAGCAGTACTTC. Encoded protein: CASRKDRDYEQYF.

The sample holds one count of this clone. The rearrangement joins TRBV19 to TRBJ1-2; no clear D. V dropped 5 bases and J dropped 5 bases, with 12 bases sitting between them. The germline gives CDR1 LNHDA, CDR2 SQIVND (reference sequence). The CDR3 length is 13 residues. Here the CDR3 DNA reads TGTGCCAGTAGTGTGCAGCCACCATATGGCTACACCTTC. Translated: CASSVQPPYGYTF.

The chain has TRBV19 and TRBJ2-5; D is perhaps TRBD2 (6 bases). The V and J ends lost 4 bases and 5 bases respectively, with 11 bases between them. The CDR3 loop spans 13 amino acids. Germline-derived CDR1 and CDR2 are LNHDA and SQIVND (reference sequence). CDR3 DNA: TGTGCCAGTAGTAGGAGGGGCGGGGAGACCCAGTACTTC. It codes for CASSRRGGETQYF.

This clone was detected only a few times. This chain links TRBV5-1 with TRBJ2-5; TRBD1 is a possible D gene (5 bases). V was cut by 0 bases and J by 4 bases, with 10 bases left in between. CDR3 length equals 14 residues. CDR1 is SGHRS and CDR2 is YFSETQ in the germline V gene. Here the CDR3 reads CASSLGGGGETQYF. CDR3 nucleotide sequence: TGCGCCAGCAGCTTGGGGGGCGGTGGAGAGACCCAGTACTTC.

V gene TRBV7-8 combines with J gene TRBJ2-3; 7 bases align to TRBD1. The germline V gene has CDR1 SGHVS and CDR2 FQNEAQ. After removal of 2 bases from V and 2 bases from J, the junction contained 10 bases not matched to a gene. The CDR3 length is 17 residues. This CDR3 reads CASSLPRQGSVTDTQYF. The CDR3 DNA sequence: TGTGCCAGCAGCTTACCTAGACAGGGCTCTGTCACAGATACGCAGTATTTT. The complete variable domain, with remaining parts taken from reference TRBV7-8 and TRBJ2-3, reads GAGVSQSPRYKVAKRGQDVALRCDPISGHVSLFWYQQALGQGPEFLTYFQNEAQLDKSGLPSDRFFAERPEGSVSTLKIQRTQQEDSAVYLCASSLPRQGSVTDTQYFGPGTRLTVL.

Comments on this clone: The sample holds other DNA sequences that translate to the same CDR3. The CDR3 sequence: CASSLGANYGYTF. The CDR3 nucleotides are TGTGCCAGCAGCTTAGGCGCTAACTATGGCTACACCTTC. The chain has TRBV7-2 and TRBJ1-2; D remains unclear. CDR3 length equals 13 residues. Germline CDR1 and CDR2: SGHTA and FQGNSA. Trimming shortened V by 1 base and J by 0 bases, and 3 bases separated the two germline ends.

In DNA, the CDR3 is TGTGCCATCAGTGACGAGCGGGGGTACAATGAGCAGTTCTTC. Translating it yields CAISDERGYNEQFF. The rearrangement joins TRBV10-3 to TRBJ2-1; 8 bases are a match to TRBD2. Germline assignment: CDR1 ENHRY and CDR2 SYGVKD. V lost 3 bases to trimming and J lost 4 bases; unmatched junction nucleotides: 2. This CDR3 spans 14 amino acids.

V gene TRBV2 combines with J gene TRBJ2-1; D is undetermined. Trimming stripped 10 bases from V and 4 bases from J, with 8 bases between. The CDR3 length is 11 residues. Germline loops: CDR1 SNHLY, CDR2 FYNNEI. CDR3 residues: CATTLYNEQFF. In nucleotides, the CDR3 is TGTGCCACCACACTGTACAATGAGCAGTTCTTC. Together with reference TRBV2 and TRBJ2-1, the CDR3 gives the full variable domain: EPEVTQTPSHQVTQMGQEVILRCVPISNHLYFYWYRQILGQKVEFLVSFYNNEISEKSEIFDDQFSVERPDGSNFTLKIRSTKLEDSAMYFCATTLYNEQFFGPGTRLTVL.